This T cell receptor beta chain is from a study of beta chain features in type 1 diabetes. About the research overall: When patients were set against healthy donors, age, gender and cell yields were similar. Study-wide points: Any HLA type influence on TCRB rearrangement was left unresolved here.

In the case of this clone: Its antigen remains unidentified.

V was pared by 3 bases and J by 3 bases, with 11 bases between. This CDR3 has 14 residues. Germline V gene sequence: CDR1 MDHEN, CDR2 SYDVKM. Expressed TCRB transcripts got sequenced, as all isolated RNA was reverse transcribed. The assay was immunoSEQ multiplex PCR, and TCRdb's table has in-frame clones only and misses some. In the table there are fewer than 900,000 clones, roughly 15% of which are singletons. This chain connects TRBV28 to TRBJ2-5, with D possibly called TRBD1 or TRBD2 (7 bases each). This receptor was obtained from a woman aged 18-30 years in good health. Sequencing was carried out using naive CD4+ T cells from blood. DNA of the CDR3: TGTGCCAGCAGTTTGGGAGGGGGCAAAGAGACCCAGTACTTC. Amino acid sequence: CASSLGGGKETQYF.